The 13 T cell receptor beta chains presented below share a single source sample, sequenced in a study of CD8+ T cells in alopecia areata (dated by TCRdb to 2016 to 2019). Cells from mouse cutaneous lymph nodes were pooled, stained for CD4, CD8alpha, NKG2D, NKG2ACE and other markers, and then sorted on a BD Influx. Preparation of the library involved the immunoSEQ multiplex PCR assay. RNA was extracted from all samples and reverse transcribed into cDNA, which served as template for TCR sequencing. TCRdb took over this immuneACCESS table, retaining in-frame rearrangements with V and J assigned. Such tables are incomplete; in checked studies, under half of the missing clones stem from an unresolved V gene, and the remainder is unexplained. The table shows 15,000 to 20,000 clones here, with no singletons. The ten largest account for about 32% of the sample. The sample taken for sequencing was CD8+ T cells sorted from a lymph node. The source of these receptors is a C3H/HeJ mouse with alopecia areata. In terms of MHC, this strain is H2-k.

This clone was seen a few times. Germline and genes: mouse. The CDR3 is cut off 4 residues early in the read; its end comes from the germline J gene. V is TRBV13-2 and J is TRBJ2-3, with D possibly TRBD1 on 6 matching bases. Germline CDR1 reads NNHNN; CDR2 reads SYGAGS (reference sequence). V dropped 1 base and J dropped 2 bases, with 11 bases sitting between them. The CDR3 extends over 15 amino acids. The sequenced CDR3 bases are TGTGCCAGCGGTGATTGGGCAGGGGTTGCAGAA. Translation gives CASGDWAGVAE. In full, the CDR3 is CASGDWAGVAETLYF.

This clone was observed many times. Any gene name here is a mouse gene name. The read is 4 residues too short to cover the CDR3 end, so that end is filled in from the germline J gene. This chain links TRBV14 with TRBJ2-3; TRBD1 agrees at 7 bases. Trimming removed 2 bases from V and 3 bases from J; junction bases left unmatched: 0. Germline V CDR1 and CDR2: SGHDT, FRDEAV. This CDR3 is built from 13 residues. The CDR3: CASSLDRAETLYF. Incomplete CDR3 DNA: TGTGCCAGCAGTTTGGACAGGGCAGAA. The full variable domain, rest sourced from reference TRBV14 and TRBJ2-3, is EAGVTQSPRYAVLQEGQAVSFWCDPISGHDTLYWYQQPRDQGPQLLVYFRDEAVIDNSQLPSDRFSAVRPKGTNSTLKIQSAKQGDTATYLCASSLDRAETLYFGSGTRLTVL.

This clone appeared many times. Gene names and germline refer to mouse. The read terminates 4 residues before the CDR3 end, so the remaining end is supplied by the germline J gene. The gene calls are TRBV13-3 and TRBJ2-7; tentatively, D is TRBD1 (6 bases). The CDR3 loop spans 14 amino acids. The germline V gene encodes CDR1 NNHDY and CDR2 SYVADS. V lost 2 bases and J 0 bases, leaving 9 bases between the germline ends. CDR3 DNA (partial): TGTGCCAGCAGTGAACAGGGAAGCTCCTAT. Translating it yields CASSEQGSSY. The complete CDR3 protein is CASSEQGSSYEQYF.

Note on this clone: Mouse names are used for the genes. The sequenced fragment ends 4 residues before the CDR3 boundary, so the rest is inferred from the germline J gene. The chain joins TRBV19 to TRBJ2-7; 11 positions agree with TRBD2. Germline assignment: CDR1 FNHDT and CDR2 SITEND (reference sequence). V shed 4 bases, J shed 3 bases, and the junction held 6 bases outside the gene matches. The CDR3 totals 15 residues. The CDR3 here is CASSLRDWGSYEQYF. CDR3 bases read: TGTGCCAGCAGTCTCCGGGACTGGGGGAGCTAT.

As for this clone: Gene and germline names: mouse. The read finishes 4 residues shy of the CDR3 end, and the germline J gene is used to complete it. This rearrangement joins TRBV19 to TRBJ2-5; 9 positions agree with TRBD1. Germline CDR1 is FNHDT and CDR2 is SITEND (reference sequence). The CDR3 runs 13 residues. CDR3 bases read: TGTGCCAGCAGCCGGGACAGGGAGGAC. Protein: CASSRDRED. From start to end, the CDR3 is CASSRDREDTQYF.

Of note for this clone: Mouse germline and gene names are used. The CDR3 end falls 4 residues outside the read, so it is completed with the germline J gene. V gene TRBV16 combines with J gene TRBJ2-4; TRBD2 aligns across 10 bases. After removal of 1 base from V and 0 bases from J, the junction contained 4 bases not matched to a gene. The CDR3 has 17 residues. Germline V gives CDR1 SGHSA, CDR2 FRNQAP. Here the CDR3 reads CASSLVLGGSSQNTLYF. The DNA read from the CDR3 is TGTGCAAGCAGCTTAGTACTGGGGGGGTCTAGTCAAAAC.

This clone has a count of ten or more. Genes and germline are mouse. The CDR3 end is not reached by the read, which stops 4 residues before it; the germline J gene fills it in. The chain combines TRBV31 with TRBJ2-3; 8 nucleotides agree with TRBD2. Trimming cost V 0 bases and J 2 bases; bases outside gene matches: 1. CDR3 length equals 14 residues. Germline V gene data show CDR1 as GKSSPN and CDR2 as SITVG. CDR3 DNA (partial): TGTGCCTGGAGTCTTGGGGGGGTTGCAGAA. Amino acids: CAWSLGGVAE. The complete CDR3 protein is CAWSLGGVAETLYF.

This clone was recorded many times. Genes and germline are mouse. The read comes to an end 4 residues before the CDR3 does, leaving the germline J gene to fill in the end. This chain links TRBV13-3 with TRBJ1-4; D may be TRBD1 (6 bases). CDR3 length: 13 amino acids. Trimming took 5 bases from V and 5 from J, leaving 10 bases between them. Germline-derived CDR1 and CDR2 are NNHDY and SYVADS. The CDR3 spells CASRGDKNERLFF. The DNA read from the CDR3 is TGTGCCAGCAGAGGGGACAAAAACGAA.

Remarks on this clone: The germline and genes are mouse ones. The read terminates 4 residues before the CDR3 end, so the remaining end is supplied by the germline J gene. This chain connects TRBV1 to TRBJ2-7; TRBD1 matches 9 bases. The CDR3 has 15 residues. Germline CDR1 NSQYPW, CDR2 LRSPGD (reference sequence). Partial CDR3 DNA: TGCACCTGCAGTGCAGATCCCGGACAGGGGTAT. Translation: CTCSADPGQGY. The CDR3, in full, reads CTCSADPGQGYEQYF. Full variable domain (missing parts from reference TRBV1 and TRBJ2-7): VTLLEQNPRWRLVPRGQAVNLRCILKNSQYPWMSWYQQDLQKQLQWLFTLRSPGDKEVKSLPGADYLATRVTDTELRLQVANMSQGRTLYCTCSADPGQGYEQYFGPGTRLTVL.

This clone was counted a few times. Germline and genes: mouse. The DNA read from the CDR3 is TGTGCAAGCAGCTTAATCGACATCTCCTAT. Protein: CASSLIDISY. The whole CDR3 protein is CASSLIDISYEQYF. The chain links TRBV16 to TRBJ2-7; no firm D call. Read sequence stops 4 residues before the CDR3 end, and the germline J gene provides the missing end. Germline CDR1 SGHSA, CDR2 FRNQAP. V was cut by 2 bases and J by 0 bases, with 8 bases left in between. The CDR3 is 14 amino acids. The full variable domain, completed using reference TRBV16 and TRBJ2-7, is NAGVIQTPRHKVTGKGQEATLWCEPISGHSAVFWYRQTIVQGLEFLTYFRNQAPIDDSGMPKERFSAQMPNQSHSTLKIQSTQPQDSAVYLCASSLIDISYEQYFGPGTRLTVL.

On this clone: Germline and genes: mouse. The read gets to within 4 residues of the CDR3 end, and the germline J gene fills in the rest. The genes are TRBV16 and TRBJ1-4; 10 nucleotides agree with TRBD1. Germline V CDR1 and CDR2: SGHSA, FRNQAP. The CDR3 loop spans 16 amino acids. CDR3 in amino acids: CASSLVGTGDGERLFF. The DNA read from the CDR3 is TGTGCAAGCAGCTTAGTCGGGACAGGGGACGGCGAA.

This clone has a count of ten or more. Germline and genes here are mouse. The CDR3 end falls 4 residues outside the read, so it is completed with the germline J gene. The J gene is TRBJ2-3, the V gene TRBV19, with 9 bases that match TRBD2. The CDR3 has 15 residues. Per germline, CDR1 FNHDT and CDR2 SITEND (reference sequence). With V trimmed by 0 bases and J by 2 bases, 1 base remained unmatched. CDR3 sequence: CASSIGLGVAETLYF. The part of the CDR3 DNA that was read is TGTGCCAGCAGTATAGGACTGGGGGTTGCAGAA.

This clone was observed many times. Here the gene names and germline are mouse. The read is 4 residues too short to cover the CDR3 end, so that end is filled in from the germline J gene. The rearrangement uses TRBV13-3 and TRBJ2-5; 7 bases are a match to TRBD2. J gave up 2 bases and V 1 base, and 4 bases lay outside the gene matches. The CDR3 is 15 amino acids. CDR1 and CDR2 from the germline V gene are NNHDY and SYVADS. The CDR3 DNA, read in part, is TGTGCCAGCAGTGATAATTTGGGGGGCCAAGAC. Protein product: CASSDNLGGQD. The complete CDR3 protein is CASSDNLGGQDTQYF.